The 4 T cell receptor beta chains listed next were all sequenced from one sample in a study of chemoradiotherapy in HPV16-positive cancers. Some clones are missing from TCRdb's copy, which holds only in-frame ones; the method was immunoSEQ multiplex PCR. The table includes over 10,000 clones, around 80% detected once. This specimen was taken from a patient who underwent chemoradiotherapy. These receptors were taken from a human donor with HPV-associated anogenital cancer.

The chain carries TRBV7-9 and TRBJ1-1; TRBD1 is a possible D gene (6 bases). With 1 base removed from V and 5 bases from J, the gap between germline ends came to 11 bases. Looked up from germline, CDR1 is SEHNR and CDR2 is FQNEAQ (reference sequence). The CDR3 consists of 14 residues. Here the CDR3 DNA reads TGTGCCAGCAGCTTAGTCCAGGGGTCGACTGAAGCTTTCTTT. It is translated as CASSLVQGSTEAFF.

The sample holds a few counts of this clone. DNA of the CDR3: TGTGCCAGCAGCCTTAAACAGGGACTCAACACTGAAGCTTTCTTT. It yields the protein CASSLKQGLNTEAFF. V and J are TRBV14 and TRBJ1-1, with D perhaps matching TRBD1 (6 bases). Germline CDR1 SGHDN, CDR2 FVKESK. Trimming took 4 bases from V and 2 from J, leaving 14 bases between them. The CDR3 has 15 residues.

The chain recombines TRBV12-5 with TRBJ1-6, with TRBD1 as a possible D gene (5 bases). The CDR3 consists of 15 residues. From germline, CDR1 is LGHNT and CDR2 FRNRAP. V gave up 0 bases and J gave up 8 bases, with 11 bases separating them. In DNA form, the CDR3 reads TGTGCTAGTGGTTTGGTACTCTTAGGGGATTCACCCCTCCACTTT. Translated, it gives CASGLVLLGDSPLHF.

The CDR3 DNA sequence: TGCGCCAGCAGCTTTAACAGGGCCTACGAGCAGTACTTC. Translated, it gives CASSFNRAYEQYF. The V and J genes are TRBV5-1 and TRBJ2-7; perhaps TRBD1 as D (6 bases). The V gene's germline CDR1 is SGHRS and CDR2 YFSETQ. Between the trimmed V and J ends, which lost 2 bases and 2 bases, there was a span of 8 bases. This CDR3 is 13 amino acids long.